The 11 T cell receptor beta chains below were found in one sample sequenced in a study of blood T cell repertoires in COVID-19. Some clones are missing from TCRdb's copy, which holds only in-frame ones; the method was immunoSEQ multiplex PCR. The repertoire holds 150,000 or so clones, with over 75% as singletons. Sequencing input: PBMCs or T cells enriched from blood (not recorded which). The receptors stem from a man aged 45 to 65 who had recovered from COVID-19.

This chain uses TRBV27 with TRBJ2-5; D is unresolved. V was cut by 1 base and J by 2 bases, with 8 bases left in between. The CDR3 is 14 amino acids. Germline values: CDR1 MNHEY, CDR2 SMNVEV (reference sequence). The CDR3 DNA sequence: TGTGCCAGCAGTTTATTGGCAGAACAAGAGACCCAGTACTTC. Its translation: CASSLLAEQETQYF.

In its sample, this clone was seen once. The chain recombines TRBV18 with TRBJ1-6, with a possible D match to TRBD1 (5 bases). Trimming shortened V by 2 bases and J by 14 bases, and 16 bases separated the two germline ends. Germline V lookup: CDR1 KGHSH, CDR2 LQKENI. The CDR3 length is 14 residues. For the CDR3, the DNA is TGTGCCAGCTCACCATGGGACTCGCCCATGTCCCTCCACTTT. Translation gives CASSPWDSPMSLHF.

V is TRBV18 and J is TRBJ1-3; D is ambiguous. The length of the CDR3 is 14 residues. Germline values: CDR1 KGHSH, CDR2 LQKENI. Trimming removed 4 bases at V and 0 bases at J, with 7 bases between. The CDR3, as DNA: TGTGCCAGCTCACTACAGAGCTCTGGAAACACCATATATTTT. Its protein product is CASSLQSSGNTIYF.

The gene calls are TRBV28 and TRBJ1-2; 7 bases align to TRBD1. Losses at the gene ends were 7 bases for V and 5 bases for J; bases not matched to a gene: 1. Germline assignment: CDR1 MDHEN and CDR2 SYDVKM. This CDR3 is 11 amino acids long. CDR3: CASKTGYGYTF. The CDR3 coding sequence is TGTGCCAGCAAGACAGGGTATGGCTACACCTTC.

The genes are TRBV4-2 and TRBJ2-5, with 10 bases lining up with TRBD2. This CDR3 is 16 amino acids long. CDR1 and CDR2 from the germline V gene are LGHNA and YNFKEQ. The junction had 11 bases not matched to a gene; V was cut back by 1 base and J by 9 bases. CDR3 bases: TGTGCCAGCAGCCAAGGAGCGGGGGGGCCGGGGGTATCCCAGTACTTC. Protein product: CASSQGAGGPGVSQYF.

This sequence joins TRBV19 and TRBJ2-1, with 11 positions matching TRBD2. CDR1 and CDR2 from the germline V gene are LNHDA and SQIVND (reference sequence). The CDR3 covers 14 residues. With 6 bases clipped from V and 8 bases from J, the junction kept 6 bases outside the gene matches. The CDR3 here is CASSLAGGQDEQFF. The CDR3 nucleotides read TGTGCCAGTAGCTTAGCGGGAGGGCAAGATGAGCAGTTCTTC. Looking up the rest from reference TRBV19 and TRBJ2-1 gives the full variable domain: DGGITQSPKYLFRKEGQNVTLSCEQNLNHDAMYWYRQDPGQGLRLIYYSQIVNDFQKGDIAEGYSVSREKKESFPLTVTSAQKNPTAFYLCASSLAGGQDEQFFGPGTRLTVL.

The J gene is TRBJ1-1, the V gene TRBV10-3; possibly TRBD1 for D (5 bases). Germline V gene sequence: CDR1 ENHRY, CDR2 SYGVKD. V was pared by 0 bases and J by 4 bases, with 9 bases between. The CDR3 loop spans 14 amino acids. Written as DNA, the CDR3 is TGTGCCATCAGTGAGTCGCAAGGGGTCACTGAAGCTTTCTTT. It yields the protein CAISESQGVTEAFF.

This rearrangement joins TRBV5-1 to TRBJ2-3, with a weak D call TRBD2 (5 bases). Germline CDR1 SGHRS, CDR2 YFSETQ. Trimming left V 2 bases short and J 0 bases short, with 10 bases between. The CDR3 length is 15 residues. The CDR3 DNA is TGCGCCAGCAGCTTCTCCCCGGGAAGCACAGATACGCAGTATTTT. Its translation: CASSFSPGSTDTQYF.

For this clone: Other DNA sequences in the sample encode the same CDR3. This CDR3 is CASSLAGGSTDTQYF. In nucleotides, the CDR3 is TGTGCCAGCAGCCTAGCGGGGGGTAGCACAGATACGCAGTATTTT. This sequence joins TRBV7-3 and TRBJ2-3, with TRBD2 matching 11 bases. The J segment lost 0 bases and the V segment lost 5 bases, leaving 1 base of the junction unmatched. CDR1 is SGHTA and CDR2 is FQGTGA in the germline V gene. CDR3 length: 15 residues.

The V gene is TRBV7-6, the J gene TRBJ2-3; 8 bases map to TRBD2. The V and J ends lost 0 bases and 4 bases, in that order; junction bases with no gene match: 9. Per germline, CDR1 SGHVS and CDR2 FNYEAQ. This CDR3 is built from 17 residues. The CDR3 nucleotides are TGTGCCAGCAGCTTAGCGCCAGGAGCGGGGGCCGCAGATACGCAGTATTTT. Encoded protein: CASSLAPGAGAADTQYF.

The chain links TRBV19 to TRBJ2-7; 10 positions match TRBD1. The V segment lost 4 bases and the J segment 3 bases; nucleotides outside the gene matches: 3. Germline CDR1 and CDR2: LNHDA and SQIVND (reference sequence). This CDR3 contains 14 residues. The CDR3 spells CASSKRTGGYEQYF. The CDR3 DNA reads TGTGCCAGTAGTAAAAGGACAGGGGGCTACGAGCAGTACTTC.